Each of the 4 T cell receptor beta chains below was sequenced from the same sample in a study of PD-1 blockade in classical Hodgkin lymphoma. Relapse after autologous stem cell transplantation occurred in every patient, and brentuximab vedotin exposure varied. Method: immunoSEQ multiplex PCR; TCRdb's copy keeps in-frame clones and lacks some. The data contain 66,000 or so clones, about 64% of them seen just once; the ten biggest clones take up approximately 9%. Sequenced material: peripheral blood mononuclear cells (PBMCs), taken before the second cycle of nivolumab. These receptors originate from a human donor with classical Hodgkin lymphoma.

The rearrangement links TRBV6-5 to TRBJ2-7, with TRBD2 matching over 9 bases. The length of the CDR3 is 14 residues. Trimming at V came to 5 bases and at J to 2 bases, leaving 4 bases not matched to a gene. Germline CDR1 is MNHEY and CDR2 is SVGAGI. DNA for the CDR3: TGTGCCAGCAGTACCCGGACTAGCGCCTACGAGCAGTACTTC. It translates to CASSTRTSAYEQYF.

The rearrangement joins TRBV13 to TRBJ1-1; D uncertain. CDR3 length: 13 residues. The germline V and J ends were trimmed by 5 bases and 5 bases, with 12 bases remaining between them. The germline V gene encodes CDR1 PRHDT and CDR2 FYEKMQ (reference sequence). CDR3 protein: CASSPQIRTEAFF. Here the CDR3 DNA reads TGTGCCAGCAGCCCTCAAATAAGGACTGAAGCTTTCTTT.

The genes are TRBV9 and TRBJ2-2; D is undetermined. CDR3 size: 16 residues. CDR1 is SGDLS, CDR2 YYNGEE, per germline. The V and J ends lost 2 bases and 1 base respectively, with 12 bases between them. The CDR3 nucleotides are TGTGCCAGCAGCGTTCAAGGGTCTTTGAACACCGGGGAGCTGTTTTTT. It yields the protein CASSVQGSLNTGELFF.

The V and J genes are TRBV15 and TRBJ1-2; a possible D gene is TRBD1 (6 bases). The CDR3 has 17 residues. V dropped 3 bases and J dropped 8 bases, with 25 bases sitting between them. Per the germline V gene, CDR1 is LNHNV and CDR2 is YYDKDF (reference sequence). The CDR3 loop is CATSREGVIGQLVGYTF. CDR3 coding DNA: TGTGCCACCAGCAGGGAGGGCGTTATAGGACAGTTAGTCGGCTACACCTTC.